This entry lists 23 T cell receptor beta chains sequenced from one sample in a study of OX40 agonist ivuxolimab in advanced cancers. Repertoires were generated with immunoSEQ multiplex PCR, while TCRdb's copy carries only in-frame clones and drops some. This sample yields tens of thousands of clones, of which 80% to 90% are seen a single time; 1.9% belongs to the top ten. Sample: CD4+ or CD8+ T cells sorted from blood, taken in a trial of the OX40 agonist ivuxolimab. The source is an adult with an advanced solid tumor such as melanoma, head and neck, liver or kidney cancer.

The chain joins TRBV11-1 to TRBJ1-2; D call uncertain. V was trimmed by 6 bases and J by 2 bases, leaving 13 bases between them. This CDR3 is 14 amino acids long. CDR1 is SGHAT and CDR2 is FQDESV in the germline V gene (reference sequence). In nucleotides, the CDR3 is TGTGCCAGCAGTCCGACGGGAGCCAACTATGGCTACACCTTC. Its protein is CASSPTGANYGYTF.

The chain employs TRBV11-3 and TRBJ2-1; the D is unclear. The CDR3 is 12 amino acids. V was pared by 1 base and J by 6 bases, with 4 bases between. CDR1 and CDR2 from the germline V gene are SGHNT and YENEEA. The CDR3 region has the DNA TGTGCCAGCAGCTTAGGCATCAATGAGCAGTTCTTC. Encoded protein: CASSLGINEQFF.

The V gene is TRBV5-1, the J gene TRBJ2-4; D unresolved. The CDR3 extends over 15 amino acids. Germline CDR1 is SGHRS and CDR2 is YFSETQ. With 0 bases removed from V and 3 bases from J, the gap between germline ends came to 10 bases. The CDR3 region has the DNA TGCGCCAGCAGCTTGGGCCCCCTGGGCAAAAACATTCAGTACTTC. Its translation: CASSLGPLGKNIQYF.

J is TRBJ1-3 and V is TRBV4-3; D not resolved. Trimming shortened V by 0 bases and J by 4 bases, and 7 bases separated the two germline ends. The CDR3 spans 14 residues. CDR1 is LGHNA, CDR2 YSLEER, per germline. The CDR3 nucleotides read TGCGCCAGCAGCCAAGAATGGCCGGGAAACACCATATATTTT. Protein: CASSQEWPGNTIYF.

CDR3 protein: CASSTRALRGTNEKLFF. CDR3 bases: TGCGCCAGCAGCACCCGGGCCCTCCGGGGGACTAATGAAAAACTGTTTTTT. The V and J genes are TRBV5-1 and TRBJ1-4; D may be TRBD1 (5 bases). The CDR3 is made up of 17 amino acids. In germline, CDR1 is SGHRS, CDR2 YFSETQ. The germline V and J ends were trimmed by 4 bases and 2 bases, with 18 bases remaining between them.

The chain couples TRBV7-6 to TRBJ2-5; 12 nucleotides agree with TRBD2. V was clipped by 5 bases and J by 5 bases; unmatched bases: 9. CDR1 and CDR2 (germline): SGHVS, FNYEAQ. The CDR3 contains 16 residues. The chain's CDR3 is CASSPRTSGIGETQYF. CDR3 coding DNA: TGTGCCAGCAGCCCCAGGACTAGCGGGATTGGGGAGACCCAGTACTTC.

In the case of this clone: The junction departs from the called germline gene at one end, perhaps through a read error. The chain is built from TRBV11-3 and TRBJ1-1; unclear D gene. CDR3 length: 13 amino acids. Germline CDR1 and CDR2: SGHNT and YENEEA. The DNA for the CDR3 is TGTACCAGCAGCTTCGCCCTGGGGACTGAAGCTTTCTTT. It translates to CTSSFALGTEAFF.

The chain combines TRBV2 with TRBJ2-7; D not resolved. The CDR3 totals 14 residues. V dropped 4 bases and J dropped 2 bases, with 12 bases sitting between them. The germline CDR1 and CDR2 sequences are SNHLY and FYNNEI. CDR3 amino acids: CASSGKMKTYEQYV. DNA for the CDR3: TGTGCCAGCAGTGGGAAAATGAAAACCTACGAGCAGTACGTC.

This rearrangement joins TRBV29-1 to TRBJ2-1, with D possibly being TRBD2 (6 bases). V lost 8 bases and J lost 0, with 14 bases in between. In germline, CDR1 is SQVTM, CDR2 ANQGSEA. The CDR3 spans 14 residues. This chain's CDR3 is CSSGLPSSYNEQFF. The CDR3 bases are TGCAGCTCTGGACTACCGAGCTCCTACAATGAGCAGTTCTTC.

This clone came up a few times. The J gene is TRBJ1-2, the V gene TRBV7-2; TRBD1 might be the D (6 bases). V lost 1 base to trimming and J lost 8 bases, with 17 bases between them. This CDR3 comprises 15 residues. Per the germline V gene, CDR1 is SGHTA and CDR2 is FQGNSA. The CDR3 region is CASSLGSHQGTGYTF. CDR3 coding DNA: TGTGCCAGCAGCTTAGGGTCCCACCAGGGGACGGGCTACACCTTC.

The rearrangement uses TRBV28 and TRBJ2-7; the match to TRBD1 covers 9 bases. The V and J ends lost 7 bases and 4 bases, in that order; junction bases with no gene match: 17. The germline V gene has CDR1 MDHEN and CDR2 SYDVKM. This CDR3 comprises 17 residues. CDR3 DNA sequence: TGTGCCAGCACACCCACAGGGGGGGGACAGGGTGTATACGAGCAGTACTTC. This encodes CASTPTGGGQGVYEQYF. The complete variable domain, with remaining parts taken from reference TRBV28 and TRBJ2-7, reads DVKVTQSSRYLVKRTGEKVFLECVQDMDHENMFWYRQDPGLGLRLIYFSYDVKMKEKGDIPEGYSVSREKKERFSLILESASTNQTSMYLCASTPTGGGQGVYEQYFGPGTRLTVT.

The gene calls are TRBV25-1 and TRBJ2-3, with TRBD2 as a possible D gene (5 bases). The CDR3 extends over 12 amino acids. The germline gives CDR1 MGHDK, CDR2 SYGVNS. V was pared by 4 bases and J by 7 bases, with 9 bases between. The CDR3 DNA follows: TGTGCCAGCAGTGTGGGAGACTATACGCAGTATTTT. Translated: CASSVGDYTQYF.

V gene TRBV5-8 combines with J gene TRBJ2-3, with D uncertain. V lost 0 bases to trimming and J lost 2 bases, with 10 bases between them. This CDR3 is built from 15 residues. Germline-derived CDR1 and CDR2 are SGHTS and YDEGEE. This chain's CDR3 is CASSLGSSATDTQYF. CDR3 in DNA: TGTGCCAGCAGCTTGGGGTCGAGCGCCACAGATACGCAGTATTTT.

The DNA of the CDR3 is TGCGCCAGCAGCATTGACAGGTCCGGGGAGCTGTTTTTT. Translation gives CASSIDRSGELFF. The V call is TRBV5-1, the J call TRBJ2-2, with D possibly matching TRBD1 (6 bases). The germline gives CDR1 SGHRS, CDR2 YFSETQ. Trimming took 4 bases from V and 6 from J, leaving 10 bases between them. The CDR3 is 13 amino acids.

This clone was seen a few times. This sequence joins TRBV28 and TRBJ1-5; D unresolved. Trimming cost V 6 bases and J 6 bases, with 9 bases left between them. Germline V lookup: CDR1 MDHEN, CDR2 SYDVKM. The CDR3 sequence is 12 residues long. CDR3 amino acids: CASSPAPQPQHF. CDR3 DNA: TGTGCCAGCAGCCCAGCGCCTCAGCCCCAGCATTTT.

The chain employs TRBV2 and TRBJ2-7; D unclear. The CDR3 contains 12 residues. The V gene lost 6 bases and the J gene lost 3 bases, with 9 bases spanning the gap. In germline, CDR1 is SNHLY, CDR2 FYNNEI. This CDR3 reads CASSLYDYEQYV. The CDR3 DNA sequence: TGTGCCAGCAGCCTGTACGACTACGAGCAGTACGTC.

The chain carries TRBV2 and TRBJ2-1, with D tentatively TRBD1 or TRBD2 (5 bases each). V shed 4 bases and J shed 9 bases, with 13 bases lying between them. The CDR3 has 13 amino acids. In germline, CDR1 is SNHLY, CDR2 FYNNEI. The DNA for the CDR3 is TGTGCCAGCAGTGTGGGGGTAGGGCTTGAGCAGTTCTTC. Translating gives CASSVGVGLEQFF.

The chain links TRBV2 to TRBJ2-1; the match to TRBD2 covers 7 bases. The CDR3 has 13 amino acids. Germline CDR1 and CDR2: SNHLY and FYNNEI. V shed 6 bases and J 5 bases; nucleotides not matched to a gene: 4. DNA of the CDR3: TGTGCCAGCAGAGCCGGGACTAACAATGAGCAGTTCTTC. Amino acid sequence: CASRAGTNNEQFF.

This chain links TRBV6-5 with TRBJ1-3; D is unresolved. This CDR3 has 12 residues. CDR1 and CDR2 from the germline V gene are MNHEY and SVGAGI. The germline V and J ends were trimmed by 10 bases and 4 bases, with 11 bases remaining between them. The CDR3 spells CATRSQGNTIYF. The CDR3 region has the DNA TGTGCCACCAGGTCGCAGGGAAACACCATATATTTT.

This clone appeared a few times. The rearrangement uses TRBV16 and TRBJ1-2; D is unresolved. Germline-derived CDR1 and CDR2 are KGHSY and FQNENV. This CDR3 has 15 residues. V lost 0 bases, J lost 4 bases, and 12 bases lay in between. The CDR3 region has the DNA TGTGCCAGCAGCCAATCAAGGCAGAACGGCTATGGCTACACCTTC. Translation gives CASSQSRQNGYGYTF.

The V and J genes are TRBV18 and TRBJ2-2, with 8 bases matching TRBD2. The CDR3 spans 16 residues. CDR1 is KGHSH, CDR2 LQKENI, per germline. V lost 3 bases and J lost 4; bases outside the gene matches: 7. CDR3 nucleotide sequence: TGTGCCAGCTCACCCTCCAGCGGGAGTATCACCGGGGAGCTGTTTTTT. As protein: CASSPSSGSITGELFF.

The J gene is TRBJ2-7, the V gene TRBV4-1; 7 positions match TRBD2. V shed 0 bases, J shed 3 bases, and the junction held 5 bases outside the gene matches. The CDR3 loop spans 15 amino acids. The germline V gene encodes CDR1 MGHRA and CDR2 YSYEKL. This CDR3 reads CASSQEALAIYEQYF. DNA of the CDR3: TGCGCCAGCAGCCAAGAGGCACTAGCGATCTACGAGCAGTACTTC.

The chain's CDR3 is CASSLGTGYGYTF. The CDR3 nucleotides read TGTGCCAGCAGCCTCGGGACTGGATATGGCTACACCTTC. The chain has TRBV28 and TRBJ1-2; D is perhaps TRBD1 (5 bases). V lost 6 bases, J lost 5 bases, and 13 bases lay in between. Germline V gives CDR1 MDHEN, CDR2 SYDVKM. The CDR3 sequence is 13 residues long.